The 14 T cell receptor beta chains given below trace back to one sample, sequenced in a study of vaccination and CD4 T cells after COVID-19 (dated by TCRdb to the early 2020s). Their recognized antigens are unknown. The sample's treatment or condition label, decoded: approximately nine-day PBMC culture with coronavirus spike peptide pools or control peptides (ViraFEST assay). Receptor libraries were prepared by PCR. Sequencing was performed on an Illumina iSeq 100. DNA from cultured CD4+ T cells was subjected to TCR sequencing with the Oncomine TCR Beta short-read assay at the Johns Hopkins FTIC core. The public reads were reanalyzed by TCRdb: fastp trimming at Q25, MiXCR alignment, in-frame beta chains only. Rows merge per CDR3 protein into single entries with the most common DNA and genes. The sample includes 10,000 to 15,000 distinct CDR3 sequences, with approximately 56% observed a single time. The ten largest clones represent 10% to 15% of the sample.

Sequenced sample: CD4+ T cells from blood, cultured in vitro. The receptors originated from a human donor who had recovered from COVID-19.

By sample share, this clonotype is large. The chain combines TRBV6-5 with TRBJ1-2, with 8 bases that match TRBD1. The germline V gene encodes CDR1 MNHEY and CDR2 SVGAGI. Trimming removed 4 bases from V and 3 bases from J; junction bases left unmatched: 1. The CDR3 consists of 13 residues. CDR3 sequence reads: CASSSQGDYGYTF. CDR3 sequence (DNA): TGTGCCAGCAGTTCACAGGGGGACTATGGCTACACCTTC.

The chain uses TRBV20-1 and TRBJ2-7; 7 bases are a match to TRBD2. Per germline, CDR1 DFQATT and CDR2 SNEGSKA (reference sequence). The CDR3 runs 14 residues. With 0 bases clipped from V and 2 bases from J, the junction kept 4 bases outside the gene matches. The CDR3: CSAREPSGTYEQYF. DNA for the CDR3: TGCAGTGCTAGAGAGCCTAGCGGAACCTACGAGCAGTACTTC.

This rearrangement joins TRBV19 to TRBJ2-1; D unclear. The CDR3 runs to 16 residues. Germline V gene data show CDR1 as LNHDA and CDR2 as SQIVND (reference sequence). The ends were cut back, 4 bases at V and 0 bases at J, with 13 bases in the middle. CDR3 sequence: CASSTLLRRSYNEQFF. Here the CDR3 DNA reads TGTGCCAGTAGTACCCTTTTGCGGCGCTCCTACAATGAGCAGTTCTTC.

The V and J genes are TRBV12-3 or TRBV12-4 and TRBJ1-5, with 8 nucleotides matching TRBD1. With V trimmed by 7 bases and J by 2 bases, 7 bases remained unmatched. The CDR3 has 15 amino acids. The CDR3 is CASNSGTGGNQPQHF. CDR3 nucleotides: TGTGCCAGCAACAGCGGGACAGGAGGCAATCAGCCCCAGCATTTT.

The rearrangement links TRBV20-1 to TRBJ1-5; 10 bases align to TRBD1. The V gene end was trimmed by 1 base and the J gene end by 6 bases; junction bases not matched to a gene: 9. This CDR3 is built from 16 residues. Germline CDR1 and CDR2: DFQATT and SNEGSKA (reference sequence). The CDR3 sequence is CSARAPGQGRGQPQHF. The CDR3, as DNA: TGCAGTGCTAGAGCCCCGGGACAGGGGAGAGGTCAGCCCCAGCATTTT.

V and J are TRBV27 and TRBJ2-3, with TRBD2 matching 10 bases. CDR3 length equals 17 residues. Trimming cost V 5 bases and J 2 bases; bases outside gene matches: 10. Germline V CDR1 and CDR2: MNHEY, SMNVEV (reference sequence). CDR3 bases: TGTGCCAGCAGTCCACGTTTTAGCGGGAGGTACACAGATACGCAGTATTTT. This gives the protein CASSPRFSGRYTDTQYF.

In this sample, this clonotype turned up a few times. The CDR3 loop is CASSAPRQGVGNQPQHF. The CDR3 DNA reads TGTGCCAGTAGTGCCCCGAGACAGGGTGTAGGGAATCAGCCCCAGCATTTT. The V and J genes are TRBV19 and TRBJ1-5, with 7 bases identical to TRBD1. The ends lost 5 bases at V and 4 bases at J; junction bases unmatched: 14. Germline CDR1 is LNHDA and CDR2 is SQIVND (reference sequence). This CDR3 region has 17 residues.

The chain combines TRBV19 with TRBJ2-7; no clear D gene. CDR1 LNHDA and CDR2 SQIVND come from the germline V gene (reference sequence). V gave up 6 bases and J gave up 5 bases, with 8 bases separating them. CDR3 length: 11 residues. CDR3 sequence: CASSNLDEQYF. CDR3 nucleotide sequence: TGTGCCAGTAGCAATCTGGACGAGCAGTACTTC. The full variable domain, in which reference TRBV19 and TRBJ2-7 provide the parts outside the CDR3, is DGGITQSPKYLFRKEGQNVTLSCEQNLNHDAMYWYRQDPGQGLRLIYYSQIVNDFQKGDIAEGYSVSREKKESFPLTVTSAQKNPTAFYLCASSNLDEQYFGPGTRLTVT.

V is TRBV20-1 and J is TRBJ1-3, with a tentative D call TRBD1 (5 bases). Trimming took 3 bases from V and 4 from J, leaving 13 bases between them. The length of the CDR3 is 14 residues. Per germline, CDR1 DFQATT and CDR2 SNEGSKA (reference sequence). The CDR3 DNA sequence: TGCAGTGCTAGTTGGGCAGGGAGCGGAAACACCATATATTTT. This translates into CSASWAGSGNTIYF.

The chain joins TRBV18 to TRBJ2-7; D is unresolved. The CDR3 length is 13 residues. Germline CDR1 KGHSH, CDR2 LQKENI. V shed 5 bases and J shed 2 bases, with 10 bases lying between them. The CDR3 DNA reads TGTGCCAGCTCAACTAACTCAGCCTACGAGCAGTACTTC. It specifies CASSTNSAYEQYF. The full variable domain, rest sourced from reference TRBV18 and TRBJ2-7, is NAGVMQNPRHLVRRRGQEARLRCSPMKGHSHVYWYRQLPEEGLKFMVYLQKENIIDESGMPKERFSAEFPKEGPSILRIQQVVRGDSAAYFCASSTNSAYEQYFGPGTRLTVT.

The CDR3 bases are TGCGCCAGCAGCTTGGACGGGGTTGGGGATGAGCAGTTCTTC. Amino acid sequence: CASSLDGVGDEQFF. This sequence joins TRBV5-1 and TRBJ2-1, with D perhaps TRBD2 (5 bases). Germline V gives CDR1 SGHRS, CDR2 YFSETQ. This CDR3 has 14 residues. V shed 0 bases and J shed 8 bases, with 12 bases lying between them.

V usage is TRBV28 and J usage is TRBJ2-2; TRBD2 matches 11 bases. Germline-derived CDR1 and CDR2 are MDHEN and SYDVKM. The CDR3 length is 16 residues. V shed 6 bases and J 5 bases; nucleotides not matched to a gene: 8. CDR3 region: CASSIIAGGRTGELFF. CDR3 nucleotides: TGTGCCAGCAGCATTATAGCGGGAGGGCGGACCGGGGAGCTGTTTTTT.

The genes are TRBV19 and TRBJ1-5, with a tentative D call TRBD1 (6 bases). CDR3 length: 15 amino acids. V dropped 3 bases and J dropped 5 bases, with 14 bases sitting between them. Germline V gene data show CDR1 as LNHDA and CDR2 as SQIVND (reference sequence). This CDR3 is CASSMGARVDQPQHF. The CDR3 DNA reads TGTGCCAGTAGTATGGGGGCGCGTGTCGATCAGCCCCAGCATTTT.

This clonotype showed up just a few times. The CDR3 loop is CSAPGTSGRWGTGELFF. DNA for the CDR3: TGCAGTGCTCCTGGGACTAGCGGGAGGTGGGGCACCGGGGAGCTGTTTTTT. The chain carries TRBV20-1 and TRBJ2-2; TRBD2 agrees at 15 bases. Germline V gene lookup returns CDR1 DFQATT and CDR2 SNEGSKA (reference sequence). The CDR3 extends over 17 amino acids. After removal of 5 bases from V and 4 bases from J, the junction contained 8 bases not matched to a gene.